This TCR beta chain was recorded in a study of T cell changes during pregnancy in multiple sclerosis. The CDR3 loop spans 19 amino acids. Trimming took 3 bases from V and 4 from J; bases not matched to a gene: 11. The germline V gene has CDR1 SGDLS and CDR2 YYNGEE. TCRdb's table, derived via immunoSEQ multiplex PCR, lists solely in-frame clones and lacks some. Altogether 46,000 or so clones are present, 90% being singletons, with the ten largest covering about 5.1%. The source of this sequence is a female donor in good health, enrolled as a control in a pregnancy study. The J gene is TRBJ2-3, the V gene TRBV9; TRBD2 agrees at 16 bases. The sequenced sample was peripheral blood, obtained in the second trimester of pregnancy. CDR3 residues: CASSGSGTSGRARADTQYF. CDR3 in DNA: TGTGCCAGCAGCGGATCCGGGACTAGCGGGAGGGCCCGTGCAGATACGCAGTATTTT. The complete variable domain, with remaining parts taken from reference TRBV9 and TRBJ2-3, reads DSGVTQTPKHLITATGQRVTLRCSPRSGDLSVYWYQQSLDQGLQFLIQYYNGEERAKGNILERFSAQQFPDLHSELNLSSLELGDSALYFCASSGSGTSGRARADTQYFGPGTRLTVL.